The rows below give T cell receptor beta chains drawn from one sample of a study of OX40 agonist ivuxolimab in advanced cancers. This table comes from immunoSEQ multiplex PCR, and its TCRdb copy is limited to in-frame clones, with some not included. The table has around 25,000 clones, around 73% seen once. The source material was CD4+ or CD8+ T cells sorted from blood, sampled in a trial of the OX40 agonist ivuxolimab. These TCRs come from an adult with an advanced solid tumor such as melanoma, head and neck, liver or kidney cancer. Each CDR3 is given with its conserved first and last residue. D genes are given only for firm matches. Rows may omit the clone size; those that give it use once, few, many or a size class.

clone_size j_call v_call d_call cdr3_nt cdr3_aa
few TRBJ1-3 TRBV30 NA TGTGCCTGGAGTTACTGGGGGGCGTCTGGAAACACCATATATTTT CAWSYWGASGNTIYF
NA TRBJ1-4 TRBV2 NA TGTGCCAGCTCCAGAGCAACTAATGAAAAACTGTTTTTT CASSRATNEKLFF
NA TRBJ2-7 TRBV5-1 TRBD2 TGCGCCAGCAGCTGGCTAGCGGAGGGCTACGAGCAGTACTTC CASSWLAEGYEQYF
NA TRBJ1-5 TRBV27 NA TGTGCCAGCAGTTTAGCCGGGGGTCAGCCCCAGCATTTT CASSLAGGQPQHF
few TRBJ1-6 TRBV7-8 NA TGTGCCAGCAGCCCCGAAGCGGGGGGGGCTTCACCCCTCCACTTT CASSPEAGGASPLHF
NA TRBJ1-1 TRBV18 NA TGTGCCAGCTCACCACCGATGGGCGCTGAAGCTTTCTTT CASSPPMGAEAFF
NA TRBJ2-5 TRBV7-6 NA TGTGCCAGCAGCTTAGGGCGGGGCCCCCAAGAGACCCAGTACTTC CASSLGRGPQETQYF
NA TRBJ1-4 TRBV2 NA TGTGCCAGCAGCCCCCGCCGGTTAAGCGGTGAAAAACTGTTTTTT CASSPRRLSGEKLFF
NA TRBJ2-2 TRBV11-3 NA TGTGCCAGCAGCTTAGGAGACGGAACGAACACCGGGGAGCTGTTTTTT CASSLGDGTNTGELFF
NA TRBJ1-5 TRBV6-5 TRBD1 TGTGCCAGCAGTTACTCGACAGGGGCACAGCCCCAGCATTTT CASSYSTGAQPQHF
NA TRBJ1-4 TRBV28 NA TGTGCCAGCAGTTTTTTCAGGGCCCCAACTAATGAAAAACTGTTTTTT CASSFFRAPTNEKLFF
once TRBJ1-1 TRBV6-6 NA TGTGCCAGCAGGCGGGGGGTGAACACTGAAGCTTTCTTT CASRRGVNTEAFF
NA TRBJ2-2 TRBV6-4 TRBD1 TGTGCCAGCAGAGGACAGGGTGGAACGACCGGGGAGCTGTTTTTT CASRGQGGTTGELFF
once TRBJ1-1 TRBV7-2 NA TGTGCCAGCATTCTAGGACAAGTAAACACTGAAGCTTTCTTT CASILGQVNTEAFF
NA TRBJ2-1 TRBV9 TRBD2 TGTGCCAGCAGCCCCTGGATGGGGGGGACTAATGAGCAGTTCTTC CASSPWMGGTNEQFF
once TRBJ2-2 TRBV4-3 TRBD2 TGCGCCAGCAGCCAAGGGGGCGGGAGCGGAACCGGGGAGCTGTTTTTT CASSQGGGSGTGELFF
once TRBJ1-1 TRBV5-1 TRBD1 TGCGCCAGCAGCTCGTCCACTACAGGGGTGGACACTGAAGCTTTCTTT CASSSSTTGVDTEAFF
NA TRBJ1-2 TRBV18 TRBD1 TGTGCCAGCTCGTCGCCCCCGGGACAGGCCTACTATGGCTACACCTTC CASSSPPGQAYYGYTF
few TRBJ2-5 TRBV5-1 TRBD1 TGCGCCAGCAGCCGACAGGGGGCGCCGGAGGAGACCCAGTACTTC CASSRQGAPEETQYF
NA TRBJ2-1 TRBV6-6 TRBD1 TGTGCCAGCAGTCCGAGACAGGGAACCTACAATGAGCAGTTCTTC CASSPRQGTYNEQFF
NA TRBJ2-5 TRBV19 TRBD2 TGTGCCAGTAGTATCTCTGGCGGGGGGAATAAGAAGACCCAGTACTTC CASSISGGGNKKTQYF
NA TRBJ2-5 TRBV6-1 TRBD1 TGTGCCAGCAGTGAATGGGGGTCAGGGGGCAGCGAGACCCAGTACTTC CASSEWGSGGSETQYF
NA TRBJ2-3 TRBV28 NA TGTGCCAGCAGGTTGGGACTTCAAGATACGCAGTATTTT CASRLGLQDTQYF
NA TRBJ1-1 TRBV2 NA TGTGCCAGCAGTCCCAGACCTGGGGATACTGAAGCTTTCTTT CASSPRPGDTEAFF
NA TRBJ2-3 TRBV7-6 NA TGTGCCAGCAGCTCCTCCGTAGGTTGGGCCCCTAGCACAGATACGCAGTATTTT CASSSSVGWAPSTDTQYF
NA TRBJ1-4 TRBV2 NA TGTGCCAGCAGCCAACAGGGAACTAATGAAAAACTGTTTTTT CASSQQGTNEKLFF
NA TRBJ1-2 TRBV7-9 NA TGTGCCAGCAGCTTAGCGGAACGGGCTAACTATGGCTACACCTTC CASSLAERANYGYTF
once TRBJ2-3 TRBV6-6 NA TGTGCCATCCGTAGCGTAGATACGCAGTATTTT CAIRSVDTQYF
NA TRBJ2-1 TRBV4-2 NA TGTGCCAGCAGCCAAGATATGGGGGCTTTTGGCAATGAGCAGTTCTTC CASSQDMGAFGNEQFF
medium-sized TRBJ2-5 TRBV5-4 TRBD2 TGTGCCAGCAGCTTGGATCCGGCGGGAGGCTCAGAGACCCAGTACTTC CASSLDPAGGSETQYF
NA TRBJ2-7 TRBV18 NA TGTGCCAGCTCACCGGGTGCCCACGAGCAGTACTTC CASSPGAHEQYF
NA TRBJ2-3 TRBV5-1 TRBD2 TGCGCCAGCAGCTTGGGACTAGCGGGAGGACCAGATACGCAGTATTTT CASSLGLAGGPDTQYF
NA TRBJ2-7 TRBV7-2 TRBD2 TGTGCCAGCAGCTCAGGGACTAGCGGTACCTACGAGCAGTACTTC CASSSGTSGTYEQYF
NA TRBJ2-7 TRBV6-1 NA TGTGCCAGCGAAGGGCGGGGCTTCTACGAGCAGTACTTC CASEGRGFYEQYF
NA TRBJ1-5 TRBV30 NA TGTGCCTGGAATCGGGGAAGAAGCAATCAGCCCCAGCATTTT CAWNRGRSNQPQHF
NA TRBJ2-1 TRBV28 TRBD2 TGTGCCAGCTCCTGGAGCGGGAGGGGCTTCCTGAACAATGAGCAGTTCTTC CASSWSGRGFLNNEQFF
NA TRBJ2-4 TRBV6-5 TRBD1 TGTGCCAGCAGGACAGGGGGTTTAGCCAAAAACATTCAGTACTTC CASRTGGLAKNIQYF
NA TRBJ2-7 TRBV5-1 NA TGCGCCAGCAGCTTGGGGACCAGCGGAAGCCTCGAGCAGTACTTC CASSLGTSGSLEQYF
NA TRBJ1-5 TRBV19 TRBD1 TGTGCCAGCAGGACAGGAGGCAATCAGCCCCAGCATTTT CASRTGGNQPQHF
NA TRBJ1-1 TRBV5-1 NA TGCGCCAGCAGCTTGGAGGGTATGAACACTGAAGCTTTCTTT CASSLEGMNTEAFF
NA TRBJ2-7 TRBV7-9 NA TGTGCCAGCAGCTTCCGCGCAGGGGATTATGAGCAGTACTTC CASSFRAGDYEQYF
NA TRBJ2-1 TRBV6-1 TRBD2 TGTGCCAGCAGTGAAAAGAGCGGGGATTACAATGAGCAGTTCTTC CASSEKSGDYNEQFF
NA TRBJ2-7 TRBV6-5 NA TGTGCCAGCAGTTATGCTCTAAGCCACCTTGGGGACGAGCAGTACTTC CASSYALSHLGDEQYF
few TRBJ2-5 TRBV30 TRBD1 TGTGCCTGGAGGGATGGGACAGGGCAAGAGACCCAGTACTTC CAWRDGTGQETQYF
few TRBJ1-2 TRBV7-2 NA TGTGCCAGCAGCTTAGAACGACAGGCGGGTGGCTACACCTTC CASSLERQAGGYTF